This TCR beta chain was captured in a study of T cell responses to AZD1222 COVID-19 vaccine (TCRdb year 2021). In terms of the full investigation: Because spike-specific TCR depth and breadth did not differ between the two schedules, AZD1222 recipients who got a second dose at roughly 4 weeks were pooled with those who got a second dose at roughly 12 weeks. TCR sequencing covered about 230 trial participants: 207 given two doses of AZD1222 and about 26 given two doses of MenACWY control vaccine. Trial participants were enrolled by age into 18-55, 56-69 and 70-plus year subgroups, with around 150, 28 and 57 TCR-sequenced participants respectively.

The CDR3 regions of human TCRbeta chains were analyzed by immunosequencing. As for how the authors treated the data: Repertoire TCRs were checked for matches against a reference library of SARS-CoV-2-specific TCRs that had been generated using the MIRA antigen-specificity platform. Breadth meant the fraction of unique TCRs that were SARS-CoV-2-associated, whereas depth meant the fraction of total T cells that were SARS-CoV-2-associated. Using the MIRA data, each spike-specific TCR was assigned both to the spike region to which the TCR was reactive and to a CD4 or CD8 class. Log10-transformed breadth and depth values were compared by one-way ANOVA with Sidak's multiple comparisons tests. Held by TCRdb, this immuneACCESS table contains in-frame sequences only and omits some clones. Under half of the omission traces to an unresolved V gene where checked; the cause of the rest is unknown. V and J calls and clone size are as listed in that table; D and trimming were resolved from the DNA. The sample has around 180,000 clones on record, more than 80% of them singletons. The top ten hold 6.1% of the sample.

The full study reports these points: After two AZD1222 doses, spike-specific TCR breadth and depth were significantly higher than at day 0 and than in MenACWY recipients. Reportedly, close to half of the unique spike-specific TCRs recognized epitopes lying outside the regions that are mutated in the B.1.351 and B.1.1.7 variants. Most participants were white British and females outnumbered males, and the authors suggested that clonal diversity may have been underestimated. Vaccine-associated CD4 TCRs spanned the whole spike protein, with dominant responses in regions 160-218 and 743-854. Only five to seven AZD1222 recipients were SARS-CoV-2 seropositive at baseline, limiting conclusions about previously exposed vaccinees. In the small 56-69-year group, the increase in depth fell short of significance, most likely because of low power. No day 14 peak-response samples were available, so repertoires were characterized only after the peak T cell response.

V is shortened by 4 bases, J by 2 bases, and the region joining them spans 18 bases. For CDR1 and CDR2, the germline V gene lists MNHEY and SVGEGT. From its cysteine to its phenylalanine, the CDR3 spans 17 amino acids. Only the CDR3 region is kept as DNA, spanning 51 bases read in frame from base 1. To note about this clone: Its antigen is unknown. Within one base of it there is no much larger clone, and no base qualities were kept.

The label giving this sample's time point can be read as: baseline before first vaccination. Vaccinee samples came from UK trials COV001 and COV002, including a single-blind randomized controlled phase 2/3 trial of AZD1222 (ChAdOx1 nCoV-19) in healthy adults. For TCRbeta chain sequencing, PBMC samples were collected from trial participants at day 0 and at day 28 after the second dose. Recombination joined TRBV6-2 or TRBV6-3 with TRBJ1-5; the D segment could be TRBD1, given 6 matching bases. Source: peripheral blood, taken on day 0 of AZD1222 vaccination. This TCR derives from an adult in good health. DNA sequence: TGTGCCAGCAGTTTCGGGGGTTTGGGGGCCCGCAATCAGCCCCAGCATTTT. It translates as CASSFGGLGARNQPQHF.